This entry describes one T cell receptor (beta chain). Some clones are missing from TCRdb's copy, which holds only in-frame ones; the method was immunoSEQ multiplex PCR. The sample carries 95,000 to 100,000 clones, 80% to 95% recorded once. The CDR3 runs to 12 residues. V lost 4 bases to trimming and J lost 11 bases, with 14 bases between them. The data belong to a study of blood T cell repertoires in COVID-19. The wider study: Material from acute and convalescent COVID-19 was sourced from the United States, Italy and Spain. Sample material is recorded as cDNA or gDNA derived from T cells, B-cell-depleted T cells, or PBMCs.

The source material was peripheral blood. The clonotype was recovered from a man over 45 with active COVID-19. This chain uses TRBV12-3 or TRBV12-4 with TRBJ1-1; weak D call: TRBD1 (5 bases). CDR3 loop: CASSSDSAGAFF. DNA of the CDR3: TGTGCCAGCAGTTCCGACAGCGCTGGGGCTTTCTTT.